This T cell receptor (beta chain) came from a study of shared clonotypes between healthy human individuals. Terminally differentiated effector memory CD45RA+ cells were left out of the naive CD8 fraction, which was CD45RO-negative and positively selected for CCR7. Donors were healthy HIV-negative adults without recent acute infections or vaccinations. The CDR3 is 17 residues long. V shed 2 bases, J shed 1 base, and the junction held 9 bases outside the gene matches. Germline values: CDR1 SGHVS, CDR2 FQNEAQ. Study processing details: ImmunoSEQ output held junction-only sequences without quality scores, so filtering differed. Clones were sequenced by immunoSEQ multiplex PCR, and TCRdb holds only the in-frame ones, with some missing. V and J calls and clone size come straight from that table; D and trimming were deduced from the DNA. The repertoire holds 650,000 to 800,000 clones, about 91% seen once, with 24% in the top ten.

As for this clone: Its antigen remains unknown.

Whole-study results and caveats: Clonotype sharing among donors was thought likely to change with sequencing depth. Few donors limited the genetic and exposure-history diversity represented.

Sequences were obtained from naive CD8+ T cells sorted from blood. This TCR came from a man aged 30-40 years in good health. J is TRBJ2-7 and V is TRBV7-8; 9 nucleotides align to TRBD1. CDR3 sequence: CASSLPSGTGISYEQYF. CDR3 coding DNA: TGTGCCAGCAGCTTACCGTCCGGGACAGGGATTTCCTACGAGCAGTACTTC. The entire variable domain, with the rest obtained from reference TRBV7-8 and TRBJ2-7, is as follows: GAGVSQSPRYKVAKRGQDVALRCDPISGHVSLFWYQQALGQGPEFLTYFQNEAQLDKSGLPSDRFFAERPEGSVSTLKIQRTQQEDSAVYLCASSLPSGTGISYEQYFGPGTRLTVT.